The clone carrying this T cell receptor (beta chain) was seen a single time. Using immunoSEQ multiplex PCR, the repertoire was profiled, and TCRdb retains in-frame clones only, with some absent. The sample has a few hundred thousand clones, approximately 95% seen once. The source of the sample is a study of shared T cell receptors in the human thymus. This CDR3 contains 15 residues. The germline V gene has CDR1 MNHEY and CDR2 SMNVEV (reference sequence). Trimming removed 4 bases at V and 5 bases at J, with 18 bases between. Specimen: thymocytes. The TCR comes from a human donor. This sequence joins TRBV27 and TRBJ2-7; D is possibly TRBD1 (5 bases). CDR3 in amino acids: CASSSPQGDFNEQYF. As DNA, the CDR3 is TGTGCCAGCAGTTCCCCCCAGGGTGATTTCAACGAGCAGTACTTC.